This T cell receptor beta chain was identified during a study of CD8 T cells in ankylosing spondylitis. A quantitative 5'-RACE method, one with molecular barcodes, was used to make TCR beta libraries. Using its own MiXCR run on the 5' RACE reads, TCRdb lists one record per CDR3 protein. The repertoire holds about 400,000 distinct CDR3 sequences, with 20% to 25% as singletons. CDR3 length equals 16 residues. The study's findings and limits: The authors reported significant enrichment of disease-linked clones in matched ankylosing spondylitis synovial fluid. Ankylosing spondylitis blood appeared to be characterized by a TCR beta motif of 8 or 9 highly homologous variants. Earlier authors reported some of these motif variants in reactive arthritis synovial fluid and blood. CD8+ by phenotype, disease-linked clones were relatively rare in peripheral blood.

This clonotype showed up just a few times. Its antigen remains unknown. This chain connects TRBV21-1 to TRBJ2-3; the table names TRBD2, a call not compared with the DNA. TRBV21-1 is a listed pseudogene. The sequence was collected from a male donor with ankylosing spondylitis. The material sequenced was blood, either unsorted or a sorted T cell fraction (not recorded which). The CDR3 DNA is TGTGCCAGCAGCAACAACAACCCTCGAGGCACAGATACGCAGTATTTT. It translates to CASSNNNPRGTDTQYF.